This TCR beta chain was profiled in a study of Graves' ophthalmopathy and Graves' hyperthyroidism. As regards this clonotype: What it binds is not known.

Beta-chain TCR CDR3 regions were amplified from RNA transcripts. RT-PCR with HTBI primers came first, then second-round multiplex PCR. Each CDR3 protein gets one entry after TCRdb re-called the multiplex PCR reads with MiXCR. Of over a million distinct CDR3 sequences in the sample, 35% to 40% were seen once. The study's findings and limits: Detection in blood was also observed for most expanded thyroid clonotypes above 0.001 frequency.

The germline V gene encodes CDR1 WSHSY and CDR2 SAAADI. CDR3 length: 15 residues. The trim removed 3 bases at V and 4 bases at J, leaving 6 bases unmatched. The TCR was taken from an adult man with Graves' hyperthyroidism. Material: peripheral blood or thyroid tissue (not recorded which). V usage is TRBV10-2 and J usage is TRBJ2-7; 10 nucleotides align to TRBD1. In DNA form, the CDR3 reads TGCGCCAGCAGTGATCCGACAGGGGGCCGGTACGAGCAGTACTTC. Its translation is CASSDPTGGRYEQYF.